The source of this T cell receptor beta chain is a study of cytomegalovirus exposure and HLA in healthy donors. Whole-study findings and limits: Rare TCR sequences dominated, though some public TCRs recurred in many donors.

V lost 4 bases and J lost 1; bases outside the gene matches: 11. The CDR3 contains 19 residues. CDR1 and CDR2 (germline): MNHNS, SASEGT. PCR amplification relied on 60 Vbeta primers (plus 13 Jbeta primers). The protocol was immunoSEQ multiplex PCR, while the TCRdb copy is restricted to in-frame clones and leaves out a portion. This table has over 90,000 clones, nearly 65% appearing once. This clone has more than one count but fewer than ten. What it recognizes is unknown. The receptor was derived from a human donor in good health. The sequencing sample was made of PBMCs. The rearrangement joins TRBV6-1 to TRBJ2-6; 9 nucleotides align to TRBD1. In nucleotides, the CDR3 is TGTGCCAGCAGTGGGGGCCTTGGGACAGGGAATTCTGGGGCCAACGTCCTGACTTTC. This codes for CASSGGLGTGNSGANVLTF.